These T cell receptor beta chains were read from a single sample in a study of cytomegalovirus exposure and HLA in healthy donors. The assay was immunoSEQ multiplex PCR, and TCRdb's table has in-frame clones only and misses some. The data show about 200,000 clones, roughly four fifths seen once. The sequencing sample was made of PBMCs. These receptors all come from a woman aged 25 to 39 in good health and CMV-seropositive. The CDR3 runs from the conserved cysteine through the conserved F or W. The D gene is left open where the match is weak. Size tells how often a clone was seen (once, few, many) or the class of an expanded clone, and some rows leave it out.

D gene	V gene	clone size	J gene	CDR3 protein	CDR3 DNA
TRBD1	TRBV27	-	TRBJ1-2	CASSLRTGRGYTF	TGTGCCAGCAGCCTAAGGACAGGGCGTGGCTACACCTTC
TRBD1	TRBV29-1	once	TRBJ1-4	CSVASDRGHEKLFF	TGCAGCGTTGCGAGCGACAGGGGGCATGAAAAACTGTTTTTT
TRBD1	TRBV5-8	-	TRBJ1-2	CASSIGQGDWFGYTF	TGTGCCAGCAGCATAGGACAGGGGGATTGGTTCGGCTACACCTTC
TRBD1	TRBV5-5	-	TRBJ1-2	CASSSTGEWRGYTF	TGTGCCAGCAGTTCGACAGGGGAATGGCGCGGCTACACCTTC
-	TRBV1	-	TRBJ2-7	CTSSQPPDRAYEQYF	TGCACCAGCAGCCAACCCCCGGACAGAGCCTACGAGCAGTACTTC
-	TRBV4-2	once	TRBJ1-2	CASSQERAGRYQGYTF	TGTGCCAGCAGCCAAGAACGTGCAGGGAGGTATCAAGGCTACACCTTC
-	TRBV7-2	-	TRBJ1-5	CASSLALGEQPQHF	TGTGCCAGCAGCTTAGCCCTGGGAGAACAGCCCCAGCATTTT
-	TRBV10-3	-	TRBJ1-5	CAIRWTEEGPQHF	TGTGCCATCAGATGGACCGAGGAGGGGCCCCAGCATTTT
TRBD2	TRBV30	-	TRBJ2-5	CAWSTSGIGTQYF	TGTGCCTGGAGTACTAGCGGGATAGGGACCCAGTACTTC
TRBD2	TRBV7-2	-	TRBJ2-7	CASSLELAGRSEQYF	TGTGCCAGCAGCTTAGAACTAGCGGGGCGGAGCGAGCAGTACTTC
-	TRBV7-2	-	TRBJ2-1	CASSLERGRFNEQFF	TGTGCCAGCAGCTTAGAGCGAGGGAGGTTCAATGAGCAGTTCTTC
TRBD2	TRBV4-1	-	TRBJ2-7	CASSQGLPGLAGAYEQYF	TGCGCCAGCAGCCAGGGCCTCCCGGGACTAGCGGGAGCCTACGAGCAGTACTTC
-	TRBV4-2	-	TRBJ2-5	CASSQGDRSEETQYF	TGTGCCAGCAGCCAAGGTGACAGGTCGGAGGAGACCCAGTACTTC
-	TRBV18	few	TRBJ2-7	CASSPPGLPEQQYF	TGTGCCAGCTCACCACCGGGACTCCCCGAGCAGCAGTACTTC
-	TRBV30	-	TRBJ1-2	CALERGGYTF	TGTGCCTTGGAGAGGGGGGGCTACACCTTC
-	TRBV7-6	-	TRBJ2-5	CASSYPPIARQETQYF	TGTGCCAGCAGCTATCCCCCGATAGCTCGCCAAGAGACCCAGTACTTC
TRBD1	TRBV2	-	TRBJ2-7	CASSVQDRGTYEQYF	TGTGCCAGCAGTGTACAGGACAGGGGAACCTACGAGCAGTACTTC
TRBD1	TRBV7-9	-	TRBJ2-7	CASSRGVGTGYYEQYF	TGTGCCAGCAGCCGAGGTGTCGGGACAGGGTACTACGAGCAGTACTTC
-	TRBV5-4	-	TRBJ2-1	CASRVLSGTYNEQFF	TGTGCCAGCCGAGTGTTAAGCGGCACCTACAATGAGCAGTTCTTC
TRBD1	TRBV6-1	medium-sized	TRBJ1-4	CASSWTGDGGEKLFF	TGTGCCAGCAGTTGGACAGGGGATGGGGGTGAAAAACTGTTTTTT
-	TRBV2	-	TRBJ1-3	CASSVDNVLSGNTIYF	TGTGCCAGCAGTGTCGACAATGTGCTCTCTGGAAACACCATATATTTT
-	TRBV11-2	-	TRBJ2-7	CASSPLAGSGQYF	TGTGCCAGCAGTCCACTCGCGGGGAGTGGGCAGTACTTC
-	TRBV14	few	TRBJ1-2	CASSQDGFNYGYTF	TGTGCCAGCAGCCAAGACGGGTTTAACTATGGCTACACCTTC
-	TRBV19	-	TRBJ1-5	CASSIGSGREPQHF	TGTGCCAGTAGTATTGGGTCAGGGAGGGAGCCCCAGCATTTT
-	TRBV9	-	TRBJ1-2	CASSTPVREQNYGYTF	TGTGCCAGCAGCACGCCTGTTCGGGAGCAGAACTATGGCTACACCTTC
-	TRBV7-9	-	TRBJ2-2	CASRSTGPGELFF	TGTGCCAGCAGGTCAACAGGGCCCGGGGAGCTGTTTTTT
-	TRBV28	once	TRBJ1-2	CASSLRRSYGYTF	TGTGCCAGCAGTTTACGGCGGAGCTATGGCTACACCTTC
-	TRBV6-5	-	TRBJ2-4	CASSKGGVAKNIQYF	TGTGCCAGCAGTAAGGGGGGGGTAGCCAAAAACATTCAGTACTTC
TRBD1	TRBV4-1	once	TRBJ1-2	CASSPGNRGNYGYTF	TGCGCCAGCAGCCCCGGAAACAGGGGGAACTATGGCTACACCTTC
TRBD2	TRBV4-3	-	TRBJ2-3	CASSQDLPGGPSDTQYF	TGCGCCAGCAGCCAAGATCTCCCGGGAGGGCCATCAGATACGCAGTATTTT